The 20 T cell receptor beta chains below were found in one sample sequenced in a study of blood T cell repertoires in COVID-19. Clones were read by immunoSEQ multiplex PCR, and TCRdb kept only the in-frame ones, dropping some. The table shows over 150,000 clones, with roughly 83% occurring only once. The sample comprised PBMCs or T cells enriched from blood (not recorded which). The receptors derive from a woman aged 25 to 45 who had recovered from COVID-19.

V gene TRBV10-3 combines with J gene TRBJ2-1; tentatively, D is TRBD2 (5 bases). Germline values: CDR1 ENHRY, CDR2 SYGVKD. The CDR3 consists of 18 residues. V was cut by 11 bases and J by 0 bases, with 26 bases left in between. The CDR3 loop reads CAVTEEGSRVSSYNEQFF. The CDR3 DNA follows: TGTGCCGTAACGGAAGAGGGCTCCCGAGTCAGCTCCTACAATGAGCAGTTCTTC.

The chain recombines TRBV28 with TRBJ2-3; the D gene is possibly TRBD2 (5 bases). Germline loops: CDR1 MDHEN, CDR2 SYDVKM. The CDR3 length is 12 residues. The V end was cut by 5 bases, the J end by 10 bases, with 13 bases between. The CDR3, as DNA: TGTGCCAGCAGTCTACTAGGAGCTGCGCAGTATTTT. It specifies CASSLLGAAQYF.

The CDR3 loop is CASSFPGGFDEKLFF. CDR3 coding DNA: TGTGCCAGTAGTTTTCCAGGGGGGTTCGATGAAAAACTGTTTTTT. The chain couples TRBV19 to TRBJ1-4; TRBD1 matches 7 bases. The CDR3 is 15 amino acids. Per germline, CDR1 LNHDA and CDR2 SQIVND (reference sequence). The junction had 9 bases not matched to a gene; V was cut back by 5 bases and J by 6 bases. Full variable domain (missing parts from reference TRBV19 and TRBJ1-4): DGGITQSPKYLFRKEGQNVTLSCEQNLNHDAMYWYRQDPGQGLRLIYYSQIVNDFQKGDIAEGYSVSREKKESFPLTVTSAQKNPTAFYLCASSFPGGFDEKLFFGSGTQLSVL.

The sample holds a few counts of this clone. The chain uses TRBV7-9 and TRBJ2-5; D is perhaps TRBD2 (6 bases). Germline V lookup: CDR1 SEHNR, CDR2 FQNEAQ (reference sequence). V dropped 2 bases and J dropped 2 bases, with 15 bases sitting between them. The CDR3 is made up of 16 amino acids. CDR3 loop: CASSLLNPRGQETQYF. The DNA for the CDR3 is TGTGCCAGCAGCTTATTAAATCCCCGGGGGCAAGAGACCCAGTACTTC.

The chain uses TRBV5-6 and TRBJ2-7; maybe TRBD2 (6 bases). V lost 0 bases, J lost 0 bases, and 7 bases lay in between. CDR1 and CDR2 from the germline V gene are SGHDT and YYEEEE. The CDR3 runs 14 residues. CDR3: CASSLGAGSYEQYF. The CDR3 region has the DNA TGTGCCAGCAGCTTGGGAGCGGGCTCCTACGAGCAGTACTTC.

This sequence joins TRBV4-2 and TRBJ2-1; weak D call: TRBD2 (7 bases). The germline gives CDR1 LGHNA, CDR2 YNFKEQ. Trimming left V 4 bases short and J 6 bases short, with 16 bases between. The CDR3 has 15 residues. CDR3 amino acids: CASSLGGAGLNEQFF. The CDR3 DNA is TGTGCCAGCAGCCTTGGGGGGGCCGGGCTCAATGAGCAGTTCTTC.

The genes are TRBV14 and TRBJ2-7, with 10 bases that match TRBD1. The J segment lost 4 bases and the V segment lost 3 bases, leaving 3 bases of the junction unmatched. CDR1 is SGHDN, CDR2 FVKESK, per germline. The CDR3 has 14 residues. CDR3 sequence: CASSQGQGRYEQYF. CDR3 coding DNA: TGTGCCAGCAGCCAGGGACAGGGGAGATACGAGCAGTACTTC.

Here the CDR3 reads CASSSGTSGGGHRETQYF. As DNA, the CDR3 is TGTGCCAGCAGCTCCGGGACTAGCGGGGGGGGGCATAGGGAGACCCAGTACTTC. The rearrangement joins TRBV3-1 (or the pseudogene TRBV3-2) to TRBJ2-5, with 16 bases identical to TRBD2. The CDR3 is 18 residues long. The V gene end was trimmed by 5 bases and the J gene end by 5 bases; junction bases not matched to a gene: 11. Germline V lookup: CDR1 LGHDT, CDR2 YNNKEL (reference sequence).

CDR3 protein: CASSVDGTGANYNEQFF. CDR3 bases: TGTGCCAGCAGCGTAGACGGGACAGGGGCTAACTACAATGAGCAGTTCTTC. The gene calls are TRBV9 and TRBJ2-1, with TRBD1 matching 10 bases. The CDR3 is made up of 17 amino acids. The germline V gene encodes CDR1 SGDLS and CDR2 YYNGEE. With V trimmed by 0 bases and J by 3 bases, 6 bases remained unmatched.

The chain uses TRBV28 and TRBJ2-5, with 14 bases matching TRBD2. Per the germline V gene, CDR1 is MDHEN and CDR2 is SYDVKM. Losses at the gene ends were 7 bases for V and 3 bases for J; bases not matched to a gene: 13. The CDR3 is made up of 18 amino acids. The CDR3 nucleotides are TGTGCCAGCACCAGAAGGGGACTAGCGGGAGTAACTAAAGAGACCCAGTACTTC. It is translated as CASTRRGLAGVTKETQYF.

CDR3 coding DNA: TGTGCCAGCAGCGCCGCTGGAGGTCACTACGAGCAGTACTTC. This translates into CASSAAGGHYEQYF. The genes are TRBV7-9 and TRBJ2-7; D perhaps matches TRBD2 (5 bases). Trimming removed 5 bases from V and 3 bases from J, with 14 bases in between. Looked up from germline, CDR1 is SEHNR and CDR2 is FQNEAQ (reference sequence). The CDR3 length is 14 residues.

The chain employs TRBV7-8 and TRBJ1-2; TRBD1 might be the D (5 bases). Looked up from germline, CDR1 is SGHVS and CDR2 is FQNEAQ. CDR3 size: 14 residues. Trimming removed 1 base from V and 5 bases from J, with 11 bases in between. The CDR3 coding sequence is TGTGCCAGCAGCTTAGGGGCTGGGGGGTATGGCTACACCTTC. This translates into CASSLGAGGYGYTF.

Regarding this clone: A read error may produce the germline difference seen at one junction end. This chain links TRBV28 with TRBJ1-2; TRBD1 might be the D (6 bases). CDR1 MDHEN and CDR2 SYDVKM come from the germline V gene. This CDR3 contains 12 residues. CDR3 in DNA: TGCATTGCCTCCGGGACAAGCTATGGCTACACCTTC. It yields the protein CIASGTSYGYTF.

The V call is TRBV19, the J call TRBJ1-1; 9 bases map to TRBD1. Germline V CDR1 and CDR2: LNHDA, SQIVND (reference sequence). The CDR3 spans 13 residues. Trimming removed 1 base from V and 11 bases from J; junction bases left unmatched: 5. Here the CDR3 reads CASSIVQGASAFF. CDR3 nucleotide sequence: TGTGCCAGTAGTATAGTACAGGGGGCCTCGGCTTTCTTT.

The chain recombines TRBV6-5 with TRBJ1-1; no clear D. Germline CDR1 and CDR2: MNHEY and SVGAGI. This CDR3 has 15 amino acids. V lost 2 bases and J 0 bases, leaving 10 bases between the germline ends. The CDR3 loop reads CASSYGGIMNTEAFF. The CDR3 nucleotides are TGTGCCAGCAGTTACGGAGGGATTATGAACACTGAAGCTTTCTTT.

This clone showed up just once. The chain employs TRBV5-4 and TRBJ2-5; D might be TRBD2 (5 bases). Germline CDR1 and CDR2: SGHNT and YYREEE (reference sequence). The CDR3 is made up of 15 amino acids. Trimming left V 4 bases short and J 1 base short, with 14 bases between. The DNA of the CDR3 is TGTGCCAGCAGCGTAATCGGACGGGGCCAAGAGACCCAGTACTTC. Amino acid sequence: CASSVIGRGQETQYF. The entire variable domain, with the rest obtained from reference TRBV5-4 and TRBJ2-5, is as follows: ETGVTQSPTHLIKTRGQQVTLRCSSQSGHNTVSWYQQALGQGPQFIFQYYREEENGRGNFPPRFSGLQFPNYSSELNVNALELDDSALYLCASSVIGRGQETQYFGPGTRLLVL.

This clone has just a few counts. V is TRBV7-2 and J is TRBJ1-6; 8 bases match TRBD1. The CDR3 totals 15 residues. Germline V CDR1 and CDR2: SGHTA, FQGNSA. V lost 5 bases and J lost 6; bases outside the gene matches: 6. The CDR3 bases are TGTGCCAGCAGCACCTGGACAGGGAGTAATTCACCCCTCCACTTT. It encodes CASSTWTGSNSPLHF.

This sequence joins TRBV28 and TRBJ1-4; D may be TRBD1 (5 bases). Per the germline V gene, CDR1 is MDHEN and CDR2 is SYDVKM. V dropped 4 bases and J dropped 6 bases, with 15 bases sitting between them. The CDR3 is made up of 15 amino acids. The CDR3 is CASSSADIGHEKLFF. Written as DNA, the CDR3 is TGTGCCAGCAGTTCGGCGGACATAGGACATGAAAAACTGTTTTTT.

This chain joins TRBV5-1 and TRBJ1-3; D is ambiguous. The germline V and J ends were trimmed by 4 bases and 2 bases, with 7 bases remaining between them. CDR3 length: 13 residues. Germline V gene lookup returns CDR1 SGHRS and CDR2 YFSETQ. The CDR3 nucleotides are TGCGCCAGCAGCCGTCTAACTGGAAACACCATATATTTT. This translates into CASSRLTGNTIYF.

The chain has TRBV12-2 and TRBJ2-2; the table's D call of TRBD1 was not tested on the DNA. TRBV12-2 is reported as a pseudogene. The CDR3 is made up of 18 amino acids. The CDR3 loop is CASHIRDRGYSNTGELFF. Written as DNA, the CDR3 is TGTGCAAGTCACATCCGGGACAGGGGCTATAGTAACACCGGGGAGCTGTTTTTT.